One and the same sample provided the 26 T cell receptor beta chains below, sequenced in a study of blood T cell repertoires in COVID-19. Assay: immunoSEQ multiplex PCR; the TCRdb copy retains only in-frame clones and omits some. The sample yields around 62,000 clones, over 75% seen once. The specimen sequenced was peripheral blood. The receptor source for this set is a middle-aged man with acute or convalescent COVID-19.

The chain carries TRBV11-3 and TRBJ2-7; 8 nucleotides agree with TRBD1. V dropped 3 bases and J dropped 4; count of bases not matched to a gene: 2. Germline loops: CDR1 SGHNT, CDR2 YENEEA. The CDR3 has 13 residues. CDR3 loop: CASSFTGGYEQYF. The CDR3 nucleotides read TGTGCCAGCAGCTTCACAGGGGGTTACGAGCAGTACTTC.

The chain combines TRBV3-1 (or the pseudogene TRBV3-2) with TRBJ2-5; 8 bases are a match to TRBD1. CDR1 is LGHDT, CDR2 YNNKEL, per germline (reference sequence). V lost 2 bases to trimming and J lost 3 bases; unmatched junction nucleotides: 8. The CDR3 extends over 16 amino acids. CDR3 nucleotide sequence: TGTGCCAGCAGCCAATCCGGGACAGGTGGGGAAGAGACCCAGTACTTC. Translation: CASSQSGTGGEETQYF.

This clone was counted between two and nine times. The chain carries TRBV7-6 and TRBJ2-1; D may be TRBD2 (6 bases). The V end lost 0 bases, the J end lost 9 bases, and 21 bases lay between the germline ends. CDR1 and CDR2 (germline): SGHVS, FNYEAQ. The CDR3 is 17 residues long. CDR3 DNA: TGTGCCAGCAGCTTAGCGGGAGGTTGGGAAGGGACGAGTGAGCAGTTCTTC. This encodes CASSLAGGWEGTSEQFF.

The rearrangement links TRBV6-5 to TRBJ2-5, with D unclear. CDR1 and CDR2 (germline): MNHEY, SVGAGI. CDR3 size: 13 residues. Trimming cost V 0 bases and J 5 bases, with 7 bases left between them. CDR3 coding DNA: TGTGCCAGCAGTTACTCGAGATTGGAGACCCAGTACTTC. Its translation is CASSYSRLETQYF.

The chain links TRBV4-1 to TRBJ2-5; D perhaps matches TRBD1 (6 bases). Deletions cut 5 bases from V and 7 bases from J, with 14 bases between. The length of the CDR3 is 13 residues. The germline V gene encodes CDR1 MGHRA and CDR2 YSYEKL. CDR3 loop: CASSFPDRGTQYF. The CDR3 nucleotides read TGCGCCAGCAGCTTCCCGGACAGAGGGACCCAGTACTTC.

The rearrangement joins TRBV5-1 to TRBJ2-7, with D tentatively TRBD1 (6 bases). The germline V gene has CDR1 SGHRS and CDR2 YFSETQ. V lost 4 bases and J 2 bases, leaving 16 bases between the germline ends. The CDR3 is 15 residues long. The CDR3: CASSPPDRYTYEQYF. The CDR3 region has the DNA TGCGCCAGCAGCCCCCCGGACAGATATACCTACGAGCAGTACTTC. The full variable domain, with the rest looked up from reference TRBV5-1 and TRBJ2-7, is KAGVTQTPRYLIKTRGQQVTLSCSPISGHRSVSWYQQTPGQGLQFLFEYFSETQRNKGNFPGRFSGRQFSNSRSEMNVSTLELGDSALYLCASSPPDRYTYEQYFGPGTRLTVT.

The CDR3 nucleotides are TGTGCCAGCATCGGCGGGGGCGGCTATGGCTACACCTTC. Protein product: CASIGGGGYGYTF. The chain carries TRBV6-9 and TRBJ1-2; the D gene is possibly TRBD1 (6 bases). The CDR3 runs to 13 residues. The V gene's germline CDR1 is MNHGY and CDR2 SVAAGI. The V gene lost 7 bases and the J gene lost 4 bases, with 13 bases spanning the gap.

The chain carries TRBV11-2 and TRBJ2-5; a weak D match, TRBD1 (6 bases). CDR3 length: 14 residues. CDR1 and CDR2 from the germline V gene are SGHAT and FQNNGV. Trimming pared 2 bases from V and 4 bases from J, leaving 11 bases between. CDR3 sequence: CASSLNREVETQYF. In DNA form, the CDR3 reads TGTGCCAGCAGCTTAAACAGGGAAGTAGAGACCCAGTACTTC.

J is TRBJ2-1 and V is TRBV5-6; 12 nucleotides line up with TRBD2. The CDR3 has 16 residues. V gave up 4 bases and J gave up 3 bases; unmatched junction bases: 5. Germline loops: CDR1 SGHDT, CDR2 YYEEEE. The CDR3 sequence: CASSPQLAGGYNEQFF. CDR3 DNA sequence: TGTGCCAGCAGCCCTCAACTAGCGGGGGGCTACAATGAGCAGTTCTTC.

The V call is TRBV6-6, the J call TRBJ2-7; D is perhaps TRBD1 (5 bases). V was shortened by 7 bases and J by 6 bases, with 10 bases between the two germline ends. CDR3 length: 11 residues. The germline V gene encodes CDR1 MNHNY and CDR2 SVGAGI (reference sequence). The CDR3 reads CASNGAGEQYF. DNA for the CDR3: TGTGCCAGCAATGGGGCCGGCGAGCAGTACTTC.

This chain connects TRBV29-1 to TRBJ2-3; D is unresolved. Trimming shortened V by 7 bases and J by 0 bases, and 20 bases separated the two germline ends. This CDR3 contains 16 residues. Germline CDR1 and CDR2: SQVTM and ANQGSEA. CDR3 region: CSARTPRQRSTDTQYF. DNA for the CDR3: TGCAGCGCACGAACCCCCCGCCAGCGTAGCACAGATACGCAGTATTTT.

This clone showed up just a few times. The V call is TRBV7-9, the J call TRBJ2-7; possibly TRBD2 for D (5 bases). CDR3 size: 15 residues. V lost 1 base, J lost 2 bases, and 12 bases lay in between. Germline V gives CDR1 SEHNR, CDR2 FQNEAQ (reference sequence). CDR3 region: CASSLGQAVTYEQYF. The CDR3 DNA sequence: TGTGCCAGCAGCTTAGGACAAGCGGTCACCTACGAGCAGTACTTC.

This clone was seen a single time. This chain joins TRBV11-2 and TRBJ2-2, with 8 nucleotides matching TRBD1. The length of the CDR3 is 16 residues. Germline loops: CDR1 SGHAT, CDR2 FQNNGV. Trimming cost V 1 base and J 4 bases; bases outside gene matches: 5. DNA of the CDR3: TGTGCCAGCAGCTTAGTACAGGGGGGAGGCACCGGGGAGCTGTTTTTT. Translated, it gives CASSLVQGGGTGELFF.

V gene TRBV7-8 combines with J gene TRBJ2-5; the D gene is possibly TRBD2 (6 bases). This CDR3 contains 14 residues. V dropped 1 base and J dropped 9 bases, with 15 bases sitting between them. Per the germline V gene, CDR1 is SGHVS and CDR2 is FQNEAQ. CDR3 amino acids: CASSLGSRLGAQYF. CDR3 bases: TGTGCCAGCAGCTTAGGTTCCAGACTAGGAGCCCAGTACTTC.

The chain recombines TRBV27 with TRBJ2-1; D unclear. Trimming took 3 bases from V and 8 from J, leaving 11 bases between them. The CDR3 contains 13 residues. From germline, CDR1 is MNHEY and CDR2 SMNVEV (reference sequence). Here the CDR3 reads CASSFTVYHEQFF. In DNA, the CDR3 is TGTGCCAGCAGTTTTACGGTTTATCATGAGCAGTTCTTC.

V gene TRBV6-4 combines with J gene TRBJ1-1; TRBD1 might be the D (5 bases). Trimming stripped 3 bases from V and 1 base from J, with 15 bases between. CDR3 size: 16 residues. Germline CDR1 is MRHNA and CDR2 is SNTAGT. CDR3 sequence: CASSETGGVGNTEAFF. CDR3 DNA: TGTGCCAGCAGTGAAACGGGGGGTGTGGGGAACACTGAAGCTTTCTTT.

The rearrangement joins TRBV6-6 to TRBJ2-7; TRBD2 matches 10 bases. CDR1 and CDR2 (germline): MNHNY, SVGAGI (reference sequence). CDR3 size: 14 residues. J gave up 5 bases and V 10 bases, and 11 bases lay outside the gene matches. The CDR3 spells CATAPSGGIDEQYV. The CDR3 region has the DNA TGTGCCACCGCACCTAGCGGGGGAATCGACGAGCAGTACGTC.

This chain uses TRBV5-4 with TRBJ2-3; tentatively, D is TRBD1 (6 bases). The CDR3 length is 14 residues. V lost 3 bases and J 0 bases, leaving 8 bases between the germline ends. Germline V lookup: CDR1 SGHNT, CDR2 YYREEE (reference sequence). CDR3 DNA: TGTGCCAGCAGCTCGAGGGGGAGCACAGATACGCAGTATTTT. Translating it yields CASSSRGSTDTQYF.

This chain links TRBV6-5 with TRBJ1-3, with no clear D. Trimming took off 7 bases at V and 2 bases at J, with 9 bases between the two ends. The CDR3 loop spans 13 amino acids. CDR1 is MNHEY and CDR2 is SVGAGI in the germline V gene. CDR3 region: CASTEGTGNTIYF. The CDR3 DNA is TGTGCCAGCACCGAGGGAACTGGAAACACCATATATTTT.

The chain uses TRBV6-2 or TRBV6-3 and TRBJ1-2, with 10 bases matching TRBD1. V was clipped by 2 bases and J by 4 bases; unmatched bases: 10. Germline V lookup: CDR1 MNHEY, CDR2 SVGEGT. The CDR3 extends over 17 amino acids. The CDR3 spells CASSYTIGDRGLYGYTF. As DNA, the CDR3 is TGTGCCAGCAGTTACACTATAGGAGACAGGGGGCTCTATGGCTACACCTTC.

The chain links TRBV10-3 to TRBJ2-5, with TRBD2 as a possible D gene (6 bases). Trimming took 9 bases from V and 5 from J, leaving 22 bases between them. The CDR3 length is 15 residues. The germline gives CDR1 ENHRY, CDR2 SYGVKD. The CDR3 region has the DNA TGTGCCATAAAAGACCGGGGCGGCCGGGGGGAGACCCAGTACTTC. Translated: CAIKDRGGRGETQYF.

V gene TRBV6-4 combines with J gene TRBJ1-1, with no clear D. This CDR3 spans 14 amino acids. The ends were cut back, 2 bases at V and 2 bases at J, with 9 bases in the middle. Germline V gene lookup returns CDR1 MRHNA and CDR2 SNTAGT. CDR3 protein: CASSDGTANTEAFF. The CDR3 region has the DNA TGTGCCAGCAGTGACGGTACAGCCAACACTGAAGCTTTCTTT.

The rearrangement uses TRBV5-4 and TRBJ1-1; 12 bases line up with TRBD1. Per the germline V gene, CDR1 is SGHNT and CDR2 is YYREEE (reference sequence). CDR3 length: 14 residues. V was clipped by 4 bases and J by 10 bases; unmatched bases: 8. CDR3 DNA sequence: TGTGCCAGCAGCGCGATCGGGACAGGGGGCGGAGCTTTCTTT. This sequence encodes CASSAIGTGGGAFF. Full variable domain (rest looked up from reference TRBV5-4 and TRBJ1-1): ETGVTQSPTHLIKTRGQQVTLRCSSQSGHNTVSWYQQALGQGPQFIFQYYREEENGRGNFPPRFSGLQFPNYSSELNVNALELDDSALYLCASSAIGTGGGAFFGQGTRLTVV.

The chain recombines TRBV19 with TRBJ2-1; 8 bases agree with TRBD1. CDR3 length: 15 amino acids. The trim removed 3 bases at V and 8 bases at J, leaving 9 bases unmatched. CDR1 is LNHDA and CDR2 is SQIVND in the germline V gene (reference sequence). CDR3 in amino acids: CASSIFRTGYDEQFF. The CDR3 bases are TGTGCCAGTAGTATTTTTAGGACAGGGTATGATGAGCAGTTCTTC.

DNA for the CDR3: TGTGCCAGCAGCCCCGGACAGGGTGAAATAGAGACCCAGTACTTC. It encodes CASSPGQGEIETQYF. This rearrangement joins TRBV7-3 to TRBJ2-5; 8 nucleotides match TRBD1. Germline V gene lookup returns CDR1 SGHTA and CDR2 FQGTGA. The CDR3 totals 15 residues. V was pared by 5 bases and J by 4 bases, with 9 bases of the junction left unmatched.

The chain employs TRBV6-1 and TRBJ2-2, with 7 bases aligning to TRBD1. Losses at the gene ends were 1 base for V and 4 bases for J; bases not matched to a gene: 9. This CDR3 comprises 17 residues. Germline loops: CDR1 MNHNS, CDR2 SASEGT. CDR3 region: CASSEETSGQLTGELFF. Written as DNA, the CDR3 is TGTGCCAGCAGTGAAGAAACCTCGGGACAGCTCACCGGGGAGCTGTTTTTT.